This TCR beta chain appears in the sequencing data of a study of shared clonotypes between healthy human individuals. Overall study findings and caveats: In general, naive subsets displayed greater estimated richness than memory subsets did.

The CDR3 contains 14 residues. V shed 0 bases and J shed 2 bases, with 8 bases lying between them. Germline CDR1 is SGHRS and CDR2 is YFSETQ. Authors' methods: Sequence data from immunoSEQ were junction-only and lacked quality scores; consequently, filtering differed. Clones were sequenced by immunoSEQ multiplex PCR, and TCRdb holds only the in-frame ones, with some missing. The DNA was the basis for D and trimming; V, J and clone size are from that table. The sample yields fewer than 3 million clones, around 90% seen once. Regarding this clone: Its antigen is not identified. The same CDR3 is also encoded by other DNA sequences in this sample.

Input material: naive CD4+ T cells from PBMCs. Documented subset: CD45RA+ positively selected. The receptor's source is a man between 18 and 35 years old in good health. Some clones in this sample may be carry-over from other donors' samples. The chain combines TRBV5-1 with TRBJ1-2; D uncertain. As DNA, the CDR3 is TGCGCCAGCAGCTTGGCCGGGGAAAACTATGGCTACACCTTC. It yields the protein CASSLAGENYGYTF.